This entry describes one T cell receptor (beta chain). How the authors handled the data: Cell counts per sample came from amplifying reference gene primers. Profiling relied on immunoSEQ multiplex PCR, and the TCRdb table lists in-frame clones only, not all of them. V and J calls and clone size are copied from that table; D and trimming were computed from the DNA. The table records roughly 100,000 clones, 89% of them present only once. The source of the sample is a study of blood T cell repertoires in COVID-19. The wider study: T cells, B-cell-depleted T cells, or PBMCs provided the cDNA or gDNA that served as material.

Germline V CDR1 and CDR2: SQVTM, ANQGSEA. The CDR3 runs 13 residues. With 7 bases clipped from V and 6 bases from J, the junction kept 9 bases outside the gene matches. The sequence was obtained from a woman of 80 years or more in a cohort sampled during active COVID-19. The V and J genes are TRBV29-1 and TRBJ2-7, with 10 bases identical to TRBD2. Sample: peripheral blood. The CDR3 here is CSALAGGPGEQYF. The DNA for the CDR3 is TGCAGCGCTTTAGCGGGAGGCCCCGGCGAGCAGTACTTC.